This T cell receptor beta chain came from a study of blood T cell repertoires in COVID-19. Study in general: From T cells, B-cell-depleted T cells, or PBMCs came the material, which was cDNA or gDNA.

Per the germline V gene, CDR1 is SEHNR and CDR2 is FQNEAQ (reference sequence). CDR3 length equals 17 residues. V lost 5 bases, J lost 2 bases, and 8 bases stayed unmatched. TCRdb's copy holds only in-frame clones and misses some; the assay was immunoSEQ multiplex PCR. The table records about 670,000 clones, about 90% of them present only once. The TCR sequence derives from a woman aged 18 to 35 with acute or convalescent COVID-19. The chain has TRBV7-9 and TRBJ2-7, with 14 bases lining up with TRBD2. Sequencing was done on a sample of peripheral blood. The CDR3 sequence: CASSPPGLAGGTYEQYF. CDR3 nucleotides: TGTGCCAGCAGCCCCCCCGGACTAGCGGGGGGAACCTACGAGCAGTACTTC.